The rows below give T cell receptor beta chains drawn from one sample of a study of beta chain features in type 1 diabetes. The assay was immunoSEQ multiplex PCR, and TCRdb's table has in-frame clones only and misses some. The sample lists about 59,000 clones; roughly three fifths were seen once. Material for sequencing was Tregs from blood. Every receptor here comes from a woman aged 18-35 years in good health. Both conserved end residues are part of each CDR3. Fields, in order: J gene, V gene, D gene, clone size, CDR3 protein, CDR3 DNA. The D gene is left open where the match is weak. For some rows the clone size is stated as once, few or many, or as a class when expanded; others skip it.

TRBJ2-2	TRBV29-1	.	.	CSGQRSFTGELFF	TGCAGCGGCCAGAGGTCGTTCACCGGGGAGCTGTTTTTT
TRBJ1-2	TRBV6-7	.	few	CASSYRTENGYTF	TGTGCCAGCAGTTACCGGACAGAGAATGGCTACACCTTC
TRBJ2-5	TRBV7-9	.	.	CASSSFTGQFGETQYF	TGTGCCAGCAGCTCGTTCACCGGACAATTTGGCGAGACCCAGTACTTC
TRBJ1-3	TRBV6-5	TRBD1	.	CASSTPGQPGNTIYF	TGTGCCAGCAGCACTCCGGGACAGCCTGGAAACACCATATATTTT
TRBJ2-1	TRBV11-2	.	once	CASSLDRDNEQFF	TGTGCCAGCAGCTTAGATCGGGACAATGAGCAGTTCTTC
TRBJ2-1	TRBV5-1	.	.	CASSLVGREQFF	TGCGCCAGCAGCTTGGTAGGGAGGGAGCAGTTCTTC
TRBJ2-5	TRBV5-1	.	few	CASSLTGSQETQYF	TGCGCCAGCAGCTTGACAGGGTCCCAAGAGACCCAGTACTTC
TRBJ1-1	TRBV4-3	.	few	CASSQDMGQWEAFF	TGCGCCAGCAGCCAAGATATGGGGCAATGGGAAGCTTTCTTT
TRBJ2-6	TRBV9	.	few	CASSSSGFVGGTTGANVLTF	TGTGCCAGCAGCTCCTCAGGGTTTGTAGGAGGGACGACTGGGGCCAACGTCCTGACTTTC
TRBJ2-2	TRBV5-1	TRBD1	.	CASSHGQGVGTGELFF	TGCGCCAGCAGCCATGGACAGGGCGTAGGCACCGGGGAGCTGTTTTTT
TRBJ2-7	TRBV7-9	TRBD2	.	CASSPYPSQAGGVGEQYF	TGTGCCAGCAGCCCCTACCCTAGTCAAGCGGGGGGTGTGGGGGAGCAGTACTTC
TRBJ1-1	TRBV6-5	.	few	CASCALSIGDTEAFF	TGTGCCAGCTGCGCCCTCTCAATAGGGGACACTGAAGCTTTCTTT
TRBJ2-6	TRBV19	.	.	CASTTTGANVLTF	TGTGCCAGTACTACGACTGGGGCCAACGTCCTGACTTTC
TRBJ2-7	TRBV6-1	TRBD2	.	CASIPGTSGSLEQYF	TGTGCCAGCATCCCCGGGACTAGCGGGAGTCTGGAGCAGTACTTC
TRBJ1-3	TRBV4-1	.	.	CASSPQAGSGNTIYF	TGCGCCAGCAGCCCCCAGGCAGGCTCTGGAAACACCATATATTTT
TRBJ1-1	TRBV7-2	.	few	CASSPQANTEAFF	TGTGCCAGCAGCCCTCAGGCAAACACTGAAGCTTTCTTT
TRBJ1-1	TRBV6-5	.	.	CASTLRGSWAEAFF	TGTGCCAGCACCCTGAGGGGGAGTTGGGCTGAAGCTTTCTTT
TRBJ2-7	TRBV5-1	.	once	CASSSGVVREQYF	TGCGCCAGCAGCTCAGGGGTGGTACGGGAGCAGTACTTC
TRBJ1-2	TRBV5-1	TRBD1	.	CASSDGTGGAGYGYTF	TGCGCCAGCAGCGACGGGACAGGGGGCGCCGGCTATGGCTACACCTTC
TRBJ2-2	TRBV27	.	few	CASSLQWSGELFF	TGTGCCAGCAGTTTGCAGTGGTCTGGGGAGCTGTTTTTT
TRBJ2-5	TRBV7-9	TRBD2	.	CASSLAAGAGRKETQYF	TGTGCCAGCAGCTTAGCGGCGGGAGCGGGGCGGAAAGAGACCCAGTACTTC
TRBJ1-1	TRBV5-1	TRBD1	.	CASSPGTANTEAFF	TGCGCCAGCAGCCCCGGGACAGCTAACACTGAAGCTTTCTTT
TRBJ2-5	TRBV5-5	.	.	CASSWPGGRGETQYF	TGTGCCAGCAGCTGGCCGGGGGGCCGAGGAGAGACCCAGTACTTC
TRBJ1-1	TRBV18	.	.	CASSPLGTGTEAFF	TGTGCCAGCTCACCACTAGGTACAGGGACTGAAGCTTTCTTT
TRBJ2-1	TRBV7-9	TRBD1	.	CASSSTGFGVYEQFF	TGTGCCAGCAGCTCGACAGGGTTCGGTGTCTATGAGCAGTTCTTC
TRBJ2-1	TRBV30	TRBD2	.	CAWSHRTSGGWEQFF	TGTGCCTGGAGTCACCGGACTAGCGGGGGATGGGAGCAGTTCTTC
TRBJ2-2	TRBV4-3	.	.	CASSSVRGDTGELFF	TGCGCCAGCAGCTCAGTGCGGGGCGACACCGGGGAGCTGTTTTTT
TRBJ2-1	TRBV5-1	TRBD2	few	CASSLVASGRFSYNEQFF	TGCGCCAGCAGCTTGGTTGCTAGCGGGAGGTTCTCCTACAATGAGCAGTTCTTC
TRBJ1-6	TRBV2	.	.	CASSGNQRPLHF	TGTGCCAGCAGTGGCAACCAGAGGCCCCTCCACTTT
TRBJ2-1	TRBV25-1	.	.	CASSRRGEQFF	TGTGCCAGCAGTCGACGAGGTGAGCAGTTCTTC
TRBJ2-7	TRBV14	TRBD1	few	CASSQSQGLRQYF	TGTGCCAGCAGCCAGTCACAGGGGCTACGGCAGTACTTC
TRBJ1-2	TRBV18	TRBD1	few	CASSPGPGTANYGYTF	TGTGCCAGCTCACCCGGTCCCGGGACAGCTAACTATGGCTACACCTTC
TRBJ2-5	TRBV5-1	TRBD1	.	CASRETGAEETQYF	TGCGCCAGCAGGGAGACAGGGGCCGAAGAGACCCAGTACTTC
TRBJ1-6	TRBV2	.	.	CASSEGSFGNSPLHF	TGTGCCAGCAGTGAAGGCAGCTTCGGGAATTCACCCCTCCACTTT
TRBJ2-1	TRBV5-1	TRBD1	.	CASSLVRGTYNEQFF	TGCGCCAGCAGCTTGGTCAGGGGGACCTACAATGAGCAGTTCTTC
TRBJ2-7	TRBV5-5	.	.	CASSLGWTVSSYEQYF	TGTGCCAGCAGCTTGGGGTGGACAGTGAGCTCCTACGAGCAGTACTTC
TRBJ1-6	TRBV25-1	TRBD1	.	CASSEARGLSSPLHF	TGTGCCAGCAGTGAGGCCAGGGGGCTTAGTTCACCCCTCCACTTT
TRBJ1-4	TRBV9	TRBD1	.	CASSVDRGTEKLFF	TGTGCCAGCAGCGTAGACAGGGGAACTGAAAAACTGTTTTTT
TRBJ2-7	TRBV7-2	.	.	CASSLGLRDYEQYF	TGTGCCAGCAGCTTAGGACTAAGGGACTACGAGCAGTACTTC
TRBJ2-1	TRBV27	.	.	CASSSVSSYNEQFF	TGTGCCAGCAGTTCGGTTTCATCCTACAATGAGCAGTTCTTC
TRBJ1-2	TRBV19	.	.	CASSRTEGYGYTF	TGTGCCAGTAGCCGTACAGAGGGCTATGGCTACACCTTC
TRBJ2-2	TRBV11-2	.	.	CASSFPGAGELFF	TGTGCCAGCAGCTTTCCAGGGGCCGGGGAGCTGTTTTTT
TRBJ2-7	TRBV7-7	TRBD1	.	CASSFGSRPGQGIRYEQYF	TGTGCTAGCAGCTTCGGTTCCCGGCCGGGACAGGGGATTCGTTACGAGCAGTACTTC
TRBJ2-7	TRBV7-2	.	few	CASSLVGHSSYEQYF	TGTGCCAGCAGCTTAGTGGGACACAGCTCCTACGAGCAGTACTTC
TRBJ1-1	TRBV28	.	once	CASSRTDEAFF	TGTGCCAGCAGTCGGACAGATGAAGCTTTCTTT
TRBJ1-2	TRBV6-1	.	.	CASSEGAGVYYGYTF	TGTGCCAGCAGTGAAGGAGCAGGGGTCTACTATGGCTACACCTTC
TRBJ2-1	TRBV18	.	.	CASSGGRSYNEQFF	TGTGCCAGCTCCGGAGGCCGCTCCTACAATGAGCAGTTCTTC
TRBJ1-2	TRBV5-1	.	.	CASSRGSDGYTF	TGCGCCAGCAGCAGGGGATCTGATGGCTACACCTTC
TRBJ2-5	TRBV2	TRBD1	.	CASKGTGVGETQYF	TGTGCCAGCAAAGGGACAGGGGTTGGGGAGACCCAGTACTTC
TRBJ1-1	TRBV6-1	.	.	CASSLLMNTEAFF	TGTGCCAGCAGCCTACTTATGAACACTGAAGCTTTCTTT
TRBJ1-2	TRBV14	.	once	CASSQQGRYGYTF	TGTGCCAGCAGCCAACAGGGTCGCTATGGCTACACCTTC
TRBJ2-2	TRBV5-1	TRBD2	.	CASSLGAGVNTGELFF	TGCGCCAGCAGCTTGGGGGCGGGAGTGAACACCGGGGAGCTGTTTTTT